This T cell receptor beta chain emerged from a study of cytomegalovirus exposure and HLA in healthy donors (dated by TCRdb to 2015 to 2018). A note on the overall study: According to a later analysis, one platform produced both the roughly 130 validation repertoires and the 670 or so repertoires of the first cohort. The study combined high-throughput TCR immunosequencing, statistical association of individual TCRs with disease status, and machine learning to predict cytomegalovirus infection status. The study was designed to test whether signatures of past pathogen exposure could be identified by cataloging public T cell receptors. Along with the approximately 670-subject first cohort, a separate validation cohort of over a hundred different subjects was used. Broader findings and caveats from the paper: It was suggested by the authors that the approach could potentially be generalized to other disease states and immunological phenotypes. The study gave a list of roughly 150 TCR beta chains associated with cytomegalovirus. In a later analysis, TCRs clustered in the first cohort were found to also tend to co-occur in the 120 or so validation repertoires, with 85% to 95% of cluster scores above 0. Three of the identified cytomegalovirus-associated TCR beta chains were confirmed in vitro to be specific for cytomegalovirus antigens. Most TCR sequences were observed very rarely across donors, whereas some public TCRs were present in many individuals. Cytomegalovirus status was reported to be diagnosed by the classifier with high specificity and sensitivity in both the original and validation cohorts. All 120 or so repertoires were used to score co-occurrence in the validation cohort in a later analysis, because that analysis had no HLA typing for the cohort.

The method behind the library was the immunoSEQ multiplex PCR assay. For the original study's pipeline: A statistical classification framework was built to diagnose cytomegalovirus status from the catalog of TCR beta chain sequences. TCRdb limited this immuneACCESS table to in-frame rearrangements with V and J called. A share of clones is missing; checked studies link under half to unresolved V genes, and the rest is unexplained. For V, J and clone size, that table is used; D and trimming come from the DNA. This sample is represented by roughly 260,000 clones; around nine tenths of them were singletons. The ten largest clones take up about 2.8% of the sample. Separate from the approximately 700-subject first cohort, the validation cohort of about 130 subjects was the group to which the donors belonged. The CDR3 runs 14 amino acids, cysteine and phenylalanine included. The CDR3 DNA has 42 bases and is translated from base 1. The junction shows trimming of 0 bases on V and 5 bases on J, plus 10 bases between the germline ends. Per the germline V gene, SGHRS is the CDR1 and YFSETQ is the CDR2.

Concerning this clone itself: This receptor's antigen is unknown. No qualities accompany the bases; no much larger clone lies one base away.

The receptor was derived from a man younger than 30 in good health and CMV-seronegative. The rearranged segments are TRBV5-1 and TRBJ2-3; the D region possibly corresponds to TRBD2 (5 bases align). The sample consisted of PBMCs. The nucleotide sequence reads TGCGCCAGCAGCTTGGGAGGGCCGGTAGATACGCAGTATTTT. The translation is CASSLGGPVDTQYF.